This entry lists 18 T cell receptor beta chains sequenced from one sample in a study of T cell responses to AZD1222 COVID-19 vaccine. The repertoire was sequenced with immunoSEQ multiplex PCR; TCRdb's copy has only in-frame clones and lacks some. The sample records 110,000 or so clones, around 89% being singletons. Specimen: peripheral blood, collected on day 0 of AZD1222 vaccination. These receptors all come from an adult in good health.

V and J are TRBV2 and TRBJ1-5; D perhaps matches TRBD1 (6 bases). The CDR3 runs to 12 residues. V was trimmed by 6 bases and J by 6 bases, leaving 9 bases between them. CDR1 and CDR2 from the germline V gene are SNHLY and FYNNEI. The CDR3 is CASRGGSQPQHF. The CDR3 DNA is TGTGCCAGCAGGGGGGGCAGTCAGCCCCAGCATTTT. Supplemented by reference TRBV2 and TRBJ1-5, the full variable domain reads EPEVTQTPSHQVTQMGQEVILRCVPISNHLYFYWYRQILGQKVEFLVSFYNNEISEKSEIFDDQFSVERPDGSNFTLKIRSTKLEDSAMYFCASRGGSQPQHFGDGTRLSIL.

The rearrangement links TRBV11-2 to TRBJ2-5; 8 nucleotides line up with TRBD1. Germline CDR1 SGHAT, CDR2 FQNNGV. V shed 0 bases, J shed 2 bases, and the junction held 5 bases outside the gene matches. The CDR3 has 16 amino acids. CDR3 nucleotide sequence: TGTGCCAGCAGCTTAGATCCAGGGGGCCCACAAGAGACCCAGTACTTC. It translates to CASSLDPGGPQETQYF.

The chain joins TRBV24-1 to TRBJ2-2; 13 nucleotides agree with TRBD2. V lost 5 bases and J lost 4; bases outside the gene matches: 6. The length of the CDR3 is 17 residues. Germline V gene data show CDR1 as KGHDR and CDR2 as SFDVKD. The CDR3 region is CATSARTSGGTTGELFF. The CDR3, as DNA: TGTGCCACCAGTGCCCGGACTAGCGGGGGAACCACCGGGGAGCTGTTTTTT.

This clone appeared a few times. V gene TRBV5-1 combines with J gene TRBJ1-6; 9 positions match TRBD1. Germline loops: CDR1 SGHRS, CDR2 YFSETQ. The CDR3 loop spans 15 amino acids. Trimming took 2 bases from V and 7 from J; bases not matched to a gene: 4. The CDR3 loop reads CASSLRQGGNSPLHF. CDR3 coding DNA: TGCGCCAGCAGCTTAAGACAGGGGGGAAATTCACCCCTCCACTTT.

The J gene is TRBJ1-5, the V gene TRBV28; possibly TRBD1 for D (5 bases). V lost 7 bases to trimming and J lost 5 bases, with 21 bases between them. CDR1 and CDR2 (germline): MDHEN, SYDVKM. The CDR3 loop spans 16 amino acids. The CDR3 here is CASTSLSPRGDQPQHF. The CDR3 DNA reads TGTGCCAGCACCTCCCTGAGCCCACGGGGGGATCAGCCCCAGCATTTT.

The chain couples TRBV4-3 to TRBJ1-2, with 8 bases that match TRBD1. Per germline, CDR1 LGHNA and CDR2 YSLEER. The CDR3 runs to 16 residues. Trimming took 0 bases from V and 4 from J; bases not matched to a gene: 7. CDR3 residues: CASSQEWQGAVYGYTF. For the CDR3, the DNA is TGCGCCAGCAGCCAAGAGTGGCAGGGGGCAGTCTATGGCTACACCTTC.

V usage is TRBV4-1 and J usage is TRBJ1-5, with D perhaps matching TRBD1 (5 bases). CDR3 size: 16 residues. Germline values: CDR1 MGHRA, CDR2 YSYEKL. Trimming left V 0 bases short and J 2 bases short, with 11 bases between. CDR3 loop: CASSQDGGFGNQPQHF. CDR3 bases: TGCGCCAGCAGCCAAGATGGGGGATTTGGCAATCAGCCCCAGCATTTT.

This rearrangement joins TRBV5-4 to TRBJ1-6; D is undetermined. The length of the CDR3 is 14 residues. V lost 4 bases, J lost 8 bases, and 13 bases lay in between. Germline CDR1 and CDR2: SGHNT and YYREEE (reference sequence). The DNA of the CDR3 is TGTGCCAGCAGCGTGGGCCGTCAAGATTCACCCCTCCACTTT. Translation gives CASSVGRQDSPLHF.

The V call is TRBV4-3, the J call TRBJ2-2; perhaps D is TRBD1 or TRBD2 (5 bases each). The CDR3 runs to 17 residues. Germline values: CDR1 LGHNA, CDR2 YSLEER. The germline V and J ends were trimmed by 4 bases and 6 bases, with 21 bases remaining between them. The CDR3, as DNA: TGCGCCAGCAGCCGCCAGGCGGCAGGGAGTATTGCCGGGGAGCTGTTTTTT. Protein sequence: CASSRQAAGSIAGELFF.

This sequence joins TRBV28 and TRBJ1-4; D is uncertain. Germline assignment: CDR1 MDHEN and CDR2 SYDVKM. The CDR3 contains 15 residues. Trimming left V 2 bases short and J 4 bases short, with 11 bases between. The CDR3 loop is CASSLSLQFNEKLFF. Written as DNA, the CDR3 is TGTGCCAGCAGTTTAAGTTTGCAGTTTAATGAAAAACTGTTTTTT.

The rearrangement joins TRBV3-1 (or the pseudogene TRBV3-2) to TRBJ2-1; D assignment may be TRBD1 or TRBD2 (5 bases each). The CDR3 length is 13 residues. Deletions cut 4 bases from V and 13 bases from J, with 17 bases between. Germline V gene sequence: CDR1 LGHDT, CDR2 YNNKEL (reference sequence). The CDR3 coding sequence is TGTGCCAGCAGCCCCACGGACGGGGCCCGTCAGTTCTTC. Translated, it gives CASSPTDGARQFF.

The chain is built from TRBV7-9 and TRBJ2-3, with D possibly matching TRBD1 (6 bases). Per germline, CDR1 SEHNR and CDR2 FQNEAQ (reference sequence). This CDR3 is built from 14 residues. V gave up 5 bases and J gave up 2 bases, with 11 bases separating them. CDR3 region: CASSAGQSTDTQYF. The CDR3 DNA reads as TGTGCCAGCAGCGCCGGACAGTCCACAGATACGCAGTATTTT. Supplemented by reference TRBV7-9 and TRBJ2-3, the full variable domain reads DTGVSQNPRHKITKRGQNVTFRCDPISEHNRLYWYRQTLGQGPEFLTYFQNEAQLEKSRLLSDRFSAERPKGSFSTLEIQRTEQGDSAMYLCASSAGQSTDTQYFGPGTRLTVL.

In DNA, the CDR3 is TGTGCCAGCAGAGTCGGACCTTCCTACGAGCAGTACTTC. This sequence encodes CASRVGPSYEQYF. The V call is TRBV6-5, the J call TRBJ2-7, with D hard to call. V lost 6 bases to trimming and J lost 1 base, with 10 bases between them. CDR1 and CDR2 (germline): MNHEY, SVGAGI. This CDR3 contains 13 residues.

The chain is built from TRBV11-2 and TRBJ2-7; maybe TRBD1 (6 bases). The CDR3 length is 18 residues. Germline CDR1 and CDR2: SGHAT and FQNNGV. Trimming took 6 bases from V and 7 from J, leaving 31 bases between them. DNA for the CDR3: TGTGCCAGCAGTTTCCCGCCGACAGGTCGAGCGTTCTGGGGGGAGCAGTACTTC. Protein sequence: CASSFPPTGRAFWGEQYF.

CDR3: CASSHEVVGYTF. The CDR3 DNA is TGTGCCAGCAGCCACGAGGTGGTCGGCTACACCTTC. The chain links TRBV7-9 to TRBJ1-2; D is uncertain. Germline V gene lookup returns CDR1 SEHNR and CDR2 FQNEAQ (reference sequence). V lost 5 bases and J 8 bases, leaving 12 bases between the germline ends. The CDR3 loop spans 12 amino acids. Combining the CDR3 with reference TRBV7-9 and TRBJ1-2 gives the whole variable domain DTGVSQNPRHKITKRGQNVTFRCDPISEHNRLYWYRQTLGQGPEFLTYFQNEAQLEKSRLLSDRFSAERPKGSFSTLEIQRTEQGDSAMYLCASSHEVVGYTFGSGTRLTVV.

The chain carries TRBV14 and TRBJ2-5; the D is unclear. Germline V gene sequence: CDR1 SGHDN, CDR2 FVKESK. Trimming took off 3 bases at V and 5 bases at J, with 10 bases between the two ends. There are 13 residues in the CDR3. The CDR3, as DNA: TGTGCCAGCAGCCATCAACTGAGGGAGACCCAGTACTTC. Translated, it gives CASSHQLRETQYF. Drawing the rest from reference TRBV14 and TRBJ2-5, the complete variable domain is EAGVTQFPSHSVIEKGQTVTLRCDPISGHDNLYWYRRVMGKEIKFLLHFVKESKQDESGMPNNRFLAERTGGTYSTLKVQPAELEDSGVYFCASSHQLRETQYFGPGTRLLVL.

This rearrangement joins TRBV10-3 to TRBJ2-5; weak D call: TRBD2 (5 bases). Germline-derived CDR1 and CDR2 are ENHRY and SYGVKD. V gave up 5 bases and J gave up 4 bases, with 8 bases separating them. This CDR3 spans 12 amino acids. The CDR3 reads CAISPGRETQYF. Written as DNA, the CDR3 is TGTGCCATCAGTCCGGGGAGAGAGACCCAGTACTTC.

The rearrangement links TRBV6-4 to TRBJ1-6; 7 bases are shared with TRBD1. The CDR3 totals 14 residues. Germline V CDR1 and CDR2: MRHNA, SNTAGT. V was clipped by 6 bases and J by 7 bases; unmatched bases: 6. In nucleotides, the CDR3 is TGTGCCAGCAGGGGGGACAGTCTAAATTCACCCCTCCACTTT. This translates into CASRGDSLNSPLHF.